The 9 T cell receptor beta chains presented below share a single source sample, sequenced in a study of OX40 agonist ivuxolimab in advanced cancers. TCRdb keeps only in-frame clones here, not all; method: immunoSEQ multiplex PCR. The sample carries approximately 89,000 clones, about 90% recorded once. The sample was CD4+ or CD8+ T cells sorted from blood, taken in a trial of the OX40 agonist ivuxolimab. Receptors were obtained from an adult with an advanced solid tumor such as melanoma, head and neck, liver or kidney cancer.

This chain links TRBV10-3 with TRBJ2-7; D not certain. The V end was cut by 4 bases, the J end by 2 bases, with 24 bases between. The CDR3 has 18 residues. Germline V CDR1 and CDR2: ENHRY, SYGVKD. The CDR3 reads CAISGAPSGLGMTYEQYF. Written as DNA, the CDR3 is TGTGCCATCAGTGGAGCCCCTTCAGGCCTGGGGATGACCTACGAGCAGTACTTC.

This clone has only a few counts. This chain connects TRBV5-6 to TRBJ1-5; D gene uncertain. Between the trimmed V and J ends, which lost 0 bases and 5 bases, there was a span of 9 bases. The germline CDR1 and CDR2 sequences are SGHDT and YYEEEE. The CDR3 sequence is 14 residues long. CDR3 in DNA: TGTGCCAGCAGCTTGGCGGGCAGCTATCAGCCCCAGCATTTT. Amino acid sequence: CASSLAGSYQPQHF.

The chain recombines TRBV21-1 with TRBJ2-5; the DNA was not used to check the table's D call, TRBD1. TRBV21-1 is tagged as a pseudogene. This CDR3 is 15 amino acids long. The CDR3 sequence is CASSNGDRGPETQYF. In DNA, the CDR3 is TGTGCCAGCAGCAACGGGGACAGGGGGCCGGAGACCCAGTACTTC.

The rearrangement uses TRBV2 and TRBJ1-6; D might be TRBD1 (5 bases). V lost 11 bases and J lost 0, with 8 bases in between. Germline CDR1 is SNHLY and CDR2 is FYNNEI. This CDR3 is 13 amino acids long. The CDR3 sequence is CAGGSSYNSPLHF. The CDR3 coding sequence is TGTGCCGGGGGGAGCTCCTATAATTCACCCCTCCACTTT.

The chain uses TRBV11-3 and TRBJ2-7; D may be TRBD2 (6 bases). Germline lookup yields CDR1 SGHNT and CDR2 YENEEA. This CDR3 is built from 13 residues. With 5 bases removed from V and 3 bases from J, the gap between germline ends came to 11 bases. In DNA form, the CDR3 reads TGTGCCAGCAGCCCCGCCGGGGGCTACGAGCAGTACTTC. Protein product: CASSPAGGYEQYF.

This rearrangement joins TRBV28 to TRBJ2-7; TRBD1 matches at 9 bases. The CDR3 sequence is 14 residues long. V gave up 5 bases and J gave up 6 bases; unmatched junction bases: 8. Germline assignment: CDR1 MDHEN and CDR2 SYDVKM. The CDR3 DNA sequence: TGTGCCAGCAGTCCCCGGGACAGGGACTCCGAGCAGTACTTC. It is translated as CASSPRDRDSEQYF.

The CDR3: CASSQESGPNEKLFF. The DNA for the CDR3 is TGTGCCAGCAGCCAAGAATCGGGACCTAATGAAAAACTGTTTTTT. The chain carries TRBV4-2 and TRBJ1-4, with a possible D match to TRBD1 (5 bases). The ends were cut back, 0 bases at V and 3 bases at J, with 8 bases in the middle. Germline CDR1 LGHNA, CDR2 YNFKEQ. CDR3 length: 15 residues.

The chain has TRBV6-4 and TRBJ2-5, with TRBD1 as a possible D gene (6 bases). V shed 6 bases and J shed 2 bases, with 10 bases lying between them. The CDR3 runs 13 residues. The V gene's germline CDR1 is MRHNA and CDR2 SNTAGT. Here the CDR3 DNA reads TGTGCCAGCAGCGACGGACAGCAAGAGACCCAGTACTTC. It translates to CASSDGQQETQYF.

This chain links TRBV4-2 with TRBJ2-5; D is undetermined. This CDR3 is 14 amino acids long. V was pared by 0 bases and J by 5 bases, with 10 bases between. Germline loops: CDR1 LGHNA, CDR2 YNFKEQ. The CDR3 DNA is TGTGCCAGCAGCCAAGATCTGGGTTGGGAGACCCAGTACTTC. It is translated as CASSQDLGWETQYF.